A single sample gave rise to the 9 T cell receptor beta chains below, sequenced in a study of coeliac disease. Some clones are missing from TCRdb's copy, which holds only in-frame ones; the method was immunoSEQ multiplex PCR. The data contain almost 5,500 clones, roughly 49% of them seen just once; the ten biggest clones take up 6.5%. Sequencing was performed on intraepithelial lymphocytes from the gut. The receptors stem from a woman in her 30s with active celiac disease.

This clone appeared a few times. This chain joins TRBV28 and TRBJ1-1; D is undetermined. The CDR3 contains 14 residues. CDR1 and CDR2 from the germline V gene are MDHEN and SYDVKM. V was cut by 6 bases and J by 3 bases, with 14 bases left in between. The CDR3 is CASRTTLGYTEAFF. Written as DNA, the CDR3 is TGTGCCAGCAGAACTACACTAGGGTACACTGAAGCTTTCTTT.

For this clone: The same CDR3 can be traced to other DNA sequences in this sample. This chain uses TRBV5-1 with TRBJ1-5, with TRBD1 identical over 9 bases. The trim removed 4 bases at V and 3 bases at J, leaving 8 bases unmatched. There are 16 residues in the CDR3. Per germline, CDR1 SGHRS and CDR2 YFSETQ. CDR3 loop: CASSPDGTGYNQPQHF. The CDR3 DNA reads TGCGCCAGCAGCCCGGACGGGACAGGGTACAATCAGCCCCAGCATTTT. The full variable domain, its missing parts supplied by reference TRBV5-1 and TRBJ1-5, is KAGVTQTPRYLIKTRGQQVTLSCSPISGHRSVSWYQQTPGQGLQFLFEYFSETQRNKGNFPGRFSGRQFSNSRSEMNVSTLELGDSALYLCASSPDGTGYNQPQHFGDGTRLSIL.

The CDR3 spells CSVEGGRDGELFF. The DNA for the CDR3 is TGCAGCGTTGAAGGGGGGCGAGACGGGGAGCTGTTTTTT. The chain is built from TRBV29-1 and TRBJ2-2; maybe TRBD1 (6 bases). Trimming stripped 1 base from V and 7 bases from J, with 10 bases between. CDR1 is SQVTM and CDR2 is ANQGSEA in the germline V gene. The CDR3 has 13 amino acids.

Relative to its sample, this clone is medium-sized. The CDR3 spells CASSRITGIAGELFF. The CDR3 region has the DNA TGCGCCAGCAGCCGGATAACAGGGATTGCCGGGGAGCTGTTTTTT. V is TRBV4-1 and J is TRBJ2-2; the D gene is possibly TRBD1 (6 bases). Germline values: CDR1 MGHRA, CDR2 YSYEKL. The CDR3 spans 15 residues. Trimming cost V 4 bases and J 6 bases, with 15 bases left between them.

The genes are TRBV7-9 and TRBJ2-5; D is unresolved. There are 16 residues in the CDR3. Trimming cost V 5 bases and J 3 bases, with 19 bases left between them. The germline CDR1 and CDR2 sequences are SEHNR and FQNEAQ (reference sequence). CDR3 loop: CASSPSGSGKEETQYF. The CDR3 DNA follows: TGTGCCAGCAGCCCATCCGGGTCTGGAAAAGAAGAGACCCAGTACTTC. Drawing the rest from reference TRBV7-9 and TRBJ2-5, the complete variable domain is DTGVSQNPRHKITKRGQNVTFRCDPISEHNRLYWYRQTLGQGPEFLTYFQNEAQLEKSRLLSDRFSAERPKGSFSTLEIQRTEQGDSAMYLCASSPSGSGKEETQYFGPGTRLLVL.

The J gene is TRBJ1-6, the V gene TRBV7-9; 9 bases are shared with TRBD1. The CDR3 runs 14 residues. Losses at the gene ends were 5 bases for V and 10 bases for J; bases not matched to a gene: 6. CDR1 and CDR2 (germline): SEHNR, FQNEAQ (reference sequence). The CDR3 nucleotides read TGTGCCAGCAGCCTAACAGGGGGCTTATCACCCCTCCACTTT. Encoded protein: CASSLTGGLSPLHF.

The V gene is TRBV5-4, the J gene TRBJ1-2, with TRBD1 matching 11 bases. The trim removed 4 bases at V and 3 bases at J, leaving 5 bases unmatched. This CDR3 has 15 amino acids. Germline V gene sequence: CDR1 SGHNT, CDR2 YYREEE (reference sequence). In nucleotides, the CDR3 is TGTGCCAGCAGCCGTTCGGGACAGGGGGACTATGGCTACACCTTC. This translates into CASSRSGQGDYGYTF.

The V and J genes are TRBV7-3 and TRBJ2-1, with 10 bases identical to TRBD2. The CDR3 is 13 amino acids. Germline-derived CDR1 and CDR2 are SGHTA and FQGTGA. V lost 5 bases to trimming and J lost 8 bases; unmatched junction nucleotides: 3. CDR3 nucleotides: TGTGCCAGCAGCCCTAGCGGGGGTGATGAGCAGTTCTTC. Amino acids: CASSPSGGDEQFF.

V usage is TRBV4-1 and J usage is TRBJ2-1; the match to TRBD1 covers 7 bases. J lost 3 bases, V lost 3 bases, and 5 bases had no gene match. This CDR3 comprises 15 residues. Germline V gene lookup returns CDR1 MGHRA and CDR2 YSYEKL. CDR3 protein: CASSQARDSYNEQFF. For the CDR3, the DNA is TGCGCCAGCAGCCAGGCTAGGGACAGCTACAATGAGCAGTTCTTC.